This T cell receptor (beta chain) was sequenced during a study of T cell responses to AZD1222 COVID-19 vaccine. Across the whole study: Pooled in the analysis were second doses at about 4 or about 12 weeks. Study findings and constraints: Just 5 to 7 people given AZD1222 tested seropositive at baseline. No repertoire was sampled before or during the peak T cell response, only after it. Dominant at 160-218 and 743-854, vaccine-associated CD4 TCRs also spanned spike.

V lost 2 bases to trimming and J lost 0 bases, with 11 bases between them. This CDR3 has 15 amino acids. CDR1 and CDR2 from the germline V gene are SGHTS and YDEGEE. Regarding this clone: Its antigen is undetermined.

Generated by immunoSEQ multiplex PCR, the TCRdb table keeps only in-frame clones and is missing some. The top ten clones hold around 6.6% of a sample with over 50,000 clones, 80% to 85% of them seen once. This specimen consisted of peripheral blood, obtained on day 0 of AZD1222 vaccination. This chain joins TRBV5-8 and TRBJ1-1; D not resolved. The receptor comes from an adult in good health. The CDR3 reads CASSFREEMNTEAFF. CDR3 in DNA: TGTGCCAGCAGCTTTCGTGAAGAAATGAACACTGAAGCTTTCTTT.